One sample yielded the 26 T cell receptor beta chains listed below, sequenced in a study of blood T cells in healthy people across ages. The use of a sample-barcoded 5' primer and a J-beta primer mix characterized a second PCR of roughly 6 to 12 cycles. TCRdb used MiXCR to reprocess the 5' RACE reads, holding one entry per CDR3 protein. Of about 1.5 million distinct CDR3 sequences listed, 42% were seen once; the top ten hold under 8%. The specimen sequenced was blood. The receptors stem from a woman under 30 in good health.

This clonotype was picked up a small number of times. The V gene is TRBV7-8, the J gene TRBJ1-2; TRBD1 aligns across 8 bases. The germline V gene has CDR1 SGHVS and CDR2 FQNEAQ. The CDR3 covers 16 residues. Unmatched junction bases numbered 15, after V lost 5 bases and J lost 7 bases. CDR3 DNA: TGTGCCAGCAGCCCGACAGGGGCCCAAACTATGGGTGGCTACACCTTC. It translates to CASSPTGAQTMGGYTF.

The chain recombines TRBV6-5 with TRBJ2-7; 11 nucleotides align to TRBD1. Germline V gene sequence: CDR1 MNHEY, CDR2 SVGAGI. J was trimmed by 3 bases and V by 11 bases; bases with no gene match: 6. The length of the CDR3 is 13 residues. CDR3 sequence (DNA): TGTGCCCTCGGACAGGGGGCTTTCTACGAGCAGTACTTC. Amino acid sequence: CALGQGAFYEQYF.

This clonotype was seen only a few times. The gene calls are TRBV5-1 and TRBJ2-5; D not certain. CDR3 length equals 14 residues. CDR1 and CDR2 from the germline V gene are SGHRS and YFSETQ. V shed 4 bases and J shed 1 base, with 11 bases lying between them. The CDR3 coding sequence is TGCGCCAGCAGCCCCATCTCTCCCCAAGAGACCCAGTACTTC. It translates to CASSPISPQETQYF.

On this clonotype itself: A junction boundary mismatches the germline segment, possibly from a read error. This chain uses TRBV5-6 with TRBJ1-5; D gene unclear. The CDR3 totals 14 residues. Germline assignment: CDR1 SGHDT and CDR2 YYEEEE. The chain's CDR3 is CASTLRLSNQPQHF. In nucleotides, the CDR3 is TGTGCCAGCACCTTGCGGTTAAGCAATCAGCCCCAGCATTTT.

The rearrangement links TRBV7-9 to TRBJ1-2; D is undetermined. The CDR3 length is 18 residues. The germline V gene encodes CDR1 SEHNR and CDR2 FQNEAQ (reference sequence). V was cut by 0 bases and J by 3 bases, with 20 bases left in between. The CDR3, as DNA: TGTGCCAGCAGCTTAGCCGGATCCGGGGTCGGGAAGGACTATGGCTACACCTTC. This sequence encodes CASSLAGSGVGKDYGYTF.

The chain joins TRBV6-5 to TRBJ1-5; D not certain. The germline V gene has CDR1 MNHEY and CDR2 SVGAGI. This CDR3 has 18 residues. V gave up 0 bases and J gave up 0 bases, with 15 bases separating them. CDR3 sequence: CASSYSKRRLYSNQPQHF. The CDR3 DNA sequence: TGTGCCAGCAGTTACTCGAAGCGCAGACTATATAGCAATCAGCCCCAGCATTTT.

As for this clonotype: A read error may produce the germline difference seen at one junction end. The rearrangement joins TRBV2 to TRBJ2-1; TRBD2 agrees at 13 bases. The CDR3 contains 17 residues. From germline, CDR1 is SNHLY and CDR2 FYNNEI. The CDR3 is CTSSELAGGAPYNEQFF. The CDR3 nucleotides read TGTACCAGCAGTGAACTAGCGGGAGGGGCACCCTACAATGAGCAGTTCTTC.

This chain links TRBV12-3 or TRBV12-4 with TRBJ2-5; D unclear. The CDR3 is 15 residues long. V was shortened by 5 bases and J by 1 base, with 14 bases between the two germline ends. The DNA of the CDR3 is TGTGCCAGCAGTCCCCGGACCGCCCGCCAAGAGACCCAGTACTTC. Protein sequence: CASSPRTARQETQYF.

The chain joins TRBV12-3 or TRBV12-4 to TRBJ1-5; possible D gene TRBD1, 5 bases. V was shortened by 8 bases and J by 0 bases, with 8 bases between the two germline ends. The CDR3 length is 13 residues. In nucleotides, the CDR3 is TGTGCCAGCGGGACGTCTAGCAATCAGCCCCAGCATTTT. Its translation: CASGTSSNQPQHF.

The sample holds a few counts of this clonotype. The DNA for the CDR3 is TGTGCCAGCAGCCCTACCGGGACAGGGGGTAATGGCTACACCTTC. Translated: CASSPTGTGGNGYTF. The rearrangement joins TRBV7-9 to TRBJ1-2; 11 bases fit TRBD1. CDR1 is SEHNR, CDR2 FQNEAQ, per germline (reference sequence). This CDR3 contains 15 residues. V lost 5 bases, J lost 6 bases, and 8 bases stayed unmatched.

The genes are TRBV30 and TRBJ2-3; 7 positions match TRBD2. CDR1 GTSNPN and CDR2 SVGIG come from the germline V gene (reference sequence). The CDR3 covers 15 residues. J was trimmed by 3 bases and V by 0 bases; bases with no gene match: 6. CDR3 sequence: CAWSVGGGGTDTQYF. In DNA form, the CDR3 reads TGTGCCTGGAGTGTCGGCGGGGGAGGGACAGATACGCAGTATTTT.

A few counts support this clonotype. The genes are TRBV6-6 and TRBJ2-7; D is uncertain. The CDR3 extends over 15 amino acids. Trimming stripped 4 bases from V and 0 bases from J, with 13 bases between. The germline V gene has CDR1 MNHNY and CDR2 SVGAGI (reference sequence). CDR3 protein: CASSSSSTSSYEQYF. The CDR3 bases are TGTGCCAGCAGTTCCTCATCGACAAGCTCCTACGAGCAGTACTTC.

This clonotype was detected a few times. The chain uses TRBV12-3 or TRBV12-4 and TRBJ2-1; 7 nucleotides line up with TRBD2. V lost 6 bases and J lost 2; bases outside the gene matches: 7. CDR3 length: 15 amino acids. As DNA, the CDR3 is TGTGCCAGCAGGCGCGGGGCGGGGGCCTACAATGAGCAGTTCTTC. Translated, it gives CASRRGAGAYNEQFF.

The chain recombines TRBV7-3 with TRBJ1-2, with a tentative D call TRBD1 (6 bases). The CDR3 totals 13 residues. From germline, CDR1 is SGHTA and CDR2 FQGTGA. V lost 2 bases and J lost 10, with 14 bases in between. The CDR3 DNA follows: TGTGCCAGCAGCTTAGGGGGGCGGGTTGACTACACCTTC. This translates into CASSLGGRVDYTF.

The CDR3 protein is CASSPTGRVMNTEAFF. In DNA, the CDR3 is TGTGCCAGCAGTCCGACAGGGCGAGTCATGAACACTGAAGCTTTCTTT. The chain is built from TRBV12-3 or TRBV12-4 and TRBJ1-1; 7 bases line up with TRBD1. The CDR3 totals 16 residues. With 5 bases clipped from V and 0 bases from J, the junction kept 9 bases outside the gene matches.

The rearrangement links TRBV6-6 to TRBJ2-3, with 14 bases matching TRBD2. Germline V lookup: CDR1 MNHNY, CDR2 SVGAGI (reference sequence). With 6 bases clipped from V and 7 bases from J, the junction kept 9 bases outside the gene matches. This CDR3 comprises 16 residues. As DNA, the CDR3 is TGTGCCAGCAGAGGGACTAGCGGGAGTGTCGTGAATACGCAGTATTTT. It yields the protein CASRGTSGSVVNTQYF.

This clonotype was observed a handful of times. This chain connects TRBV6-2 or TRBV6-3 to TRBJ2-7; no clear D gene. Germline values: CDR1 MNHEY, CDR2 SVGEGT. Between the trimmed V and J ends, which lost 6 bases and 1 base, there was a span of 16 bases. The CDR3 length is 15 residues. The CDR3 protein is CASSRPPGVSYEQYF. The DNA of the CDR3 is TGTGCCAGCAGCCGGCCCCCTGGAGTTTCCTACGAGCAGTACTTC.

The J gene is TRBJ1-1, the V gene TRBV20-1; the D gene is possibly TRBD1 (6 bases). CDR1 DFQATT and CDR2 SNEGSKA come from the germline V gene (reference sequence). Trimming stripped 5 bases from V and 3 bases from J, with 22 bases between. This CDR3 contains 16 residues. The CDR3 DNA follows: TGCAGTGCTGGAGGGGGAATGGGGAGAAAGGACACTGAAGCTTTCTTT. Translated: CSAGGGMGRKDTEAFF.

This clonotype was seen more than once but under ten times. The chain employs TRBV13 and TRBJ2-7, with 8 bases that match TRBD1. With 5 bases clipped from V and 4 bases from J, the junction kept 7 bases outside the gene matches. The CDR3 loop spans 14 amino acids. The germline V gene has CDR1 PRHDT and CDR2 FYEKMQ (reference sequence). DNA of the CDR3: TGTGCCAGCAGCGCACAGGGGGAGCTTTACGAGCAGTACTTC. Amino acid sequence: CASSAQGELYEQYF.

This clonotype has only a few counts. V gene TRBV6-5 combines with J gene TRBJ2-7; maybe TRBD2 (5 bases). The CDR3 extends over 14 amino acids. The germline gives CDR1 MNHEY, CDR2 SVGAGI. Trimming shortened V by 6 bases and J by 4 bases, and 16 bases separated the two germline ends. For the CDR3, the DNA is TGTGCCAGCAGAACATCCTCCTCGGGGTACGAGCAGTACTTC. As protein: CASRTSSSGYEQYF.

The rearrangement uses TRBV27 and TRBJ1-1; no clear D gene. V was trimmed by 5 bases and J by 0 bases, leaving 7 bases between them. The germline V gene encodes CDR1 MNHEY and CDR2 SMNVEV (reference sequence). This CDR3 has 13 amino acids. CDR3 sequence reads: CASSQKVNTEAFF. CDR3 in DNA: TGTGCCAGCAGTCAGAAGGTGAACACTGAAGCTTTCTTT.

The rearrangement uses TRBV10-3 and TRBJ1-1, with 12 bases matching TRBD1. This CDR3 is built from 17 residues. From germline, CDR1 is ENHRY and CDR2 SYGVKD. Trimming removed 6 bases from V and 4 bases from J; junction bases left unmatched: 12. The CDR3 here is CAISPGQGAMESTEAFF. CDR3 coding DNA: TGTGCCATCAGCCCGGGACAGGGGGCGATGGAAAGCACTGAAGCTTTCTTT.

There are a few counts of this clonotype. The chain links TRBV6-1 to TRBJ2-3; D perhaps matches TRBD2 (6 bases). The CDR3 extends over 20 amino acids. Germline V CDR1 and CDR2: MNHNS, SASEGT. The V end lost 0 bases, the J end lost 1 base, and 23 bases lay between the germline ends. CDR3 region: CASSEAPGELTDAGTDTQYF. The CDR3 nucleotides are TGTGCCAGCAGTGAAGCGCCGGGGGAGCTAACCGATGCCGGCACAGATACGCAGTATTTT.

The rearrangement joins TRBV5-1 to TRBJ1-5; 10 bases fit TRBD1. The CDR3 sequence is 16 residues long. V was clipped by 3 bases and J by 3 bases; unmatched bases: 6. Germline V gives CDR1 SGHRS, CDR2 YFSETQ. Here the CDR3 DNA reads TGCGCCAGCAGCTGGGGGACAGGGGCTTCCAATCAGCCCCAGCATTTT. This codes for CASSWGTGASNQPQHF. Full variable domain (missing parts from reference TRBV5-1 and TRBJ1-5): KAGVTQTPRYLIKTRGQQVTLSCSPISGHRSVSWYQQTPGQGLQFLFEYFSETQRNKGNFPGRFSGRQFSNSRSEMNVSTLELGDSALYLCASSWGTGASNQPQHFGDGTRLSIL.

J is TRBJ2-4 and V is TRBV7-2; D may correspond to TRBD1 or TRBD2 (5 bases each). The germline CDR1 and CDR2 sequences are SGHTA and FQGNSA. V lost 5 bases to trimming and J lost 13 bases, with 15 bases between them. The CDR3 spans 12 residues. CDR3 protein: CASSPIIGEQYF. As DNA, the CDR3 is TGTGCCAGCAGCCCGATTATAGGGGAGCAGTACTTC.

A few counts support this clonotype. V is TRBV2 and J is TRBJ2-7, with D tentatively TRBD2 (6 bases). V was pared by 10 bases and J by 6 bases, with 13 bases between. There are 11 residues in the CDR3. Germline V gene sequence: CDR1 SNHLY, CDR2 FYNNEI. The CDR3 sequence is CATAGRGEQYF. The CDR3 DNA reads as TGTGCCACCGCGGGAAGGGGCGAGCAGTACTTC.